Given below is one T cell receptor (beta chain) in context. Its target is unknown. Extracted total RNA amounted to at least 6 micrograms for each sample. A second roughly 6 to 11 cycle PCR used barcoded and J-beta primers. All cDNA molecules were each tagged by a template-switch adaptor with 12 random nucleotides. TCRdb analysed the 5' RACE reads with MiXCR anew, one entry per CDR3 protein. The sample consists of hundreds of thousands of distinct CDR3 sequences, approximately 29% of them appearing once. The CDR3 is 14 amino acids. V lost 1 base, J lost 6 bases, and 10 bases lay in between. Germline V CDR1 and CDR2: KGHDR, SFDVKD. The sample originates from a study of blood T cells in healthy people across ages. Study-level points and caveats: Roughly linear age-related decline in beta diversity appeared, significant by age approximately 43.

The sample consisted of blood. V gene TRBV24-1 combines with J gene TRBJ2-3, with a weak D call TRBD2 (6 bases). This sequence originates from a woman over 75 in good health. CDR3 bases: TGTGCCACCAGTGATTTAGGAGGGGAGGATACGCAGTATTTT. This translates into CATSDLGGEDTQYF.